Each of the 10 T cell receptor beta chains below was sequenced from the same sample in a study of T cell repertoires in cytomegalovirus infection. TCRdb reprocessed the reads via MiXCR and lists one record per CDR3 protein. The sample lists a few hundred thousand distinct CDR3 sequences; roughly an eighth were seen once. The sample consisted of PBMCs. All receptors derive from a human donor in good health (CMV status not recorded). Some clones in this sample may be carry-over from other donors' samples.

This clonotype appeared many times. This chain joins TRBV7-2 and TRBJ1-2; TRBD1 might be the D (6 bases). V gave up 5 bases and J gave up 4 bases, with 20 bases separating them. Per germline, CDR1 SGHTA and CDR2 FQGNSA. The CDR3 spans 16 residues. The CDR3 reads CASSQSTFWDTYGYTF. The CDR3 DNA sequence: TGTGCCAGCAGCCAGTCGACATTTTGGGACACCTATGGCTACACCTTC.

This clonotype was recorded at least ten times. The genes are TRBV19 and TRBJ2-1, with TRBD1 matching 9 bases. Germline V gives CDR1 LNHDA, CDR2 SQIVND (reference sequence). This CDR3 has 17 residues. The V gene end was trimmed by 1 base and the J gene end by 4 bases; junction bases not matched to a gene: 8. CDR3 nucleotides: TGTGCCAGTAGTATAGTTGCCGGGACAGGGCTTTACAATGAGCAGTTCTTC. It codes for CASSIVAGTGLYNEQFF.

The CDR3 region is CASSPSGRFNEQFF. The DNA for the CDR3 is TGTGCCAGCAGTCCTAGCGGGAGATTCAATGAGCAGTTCTTC. This sequence joins TRBV6-6 and TRBJ2-1, with 10 nucleotides matching TRBD2. The CDR3 extends over 14 amino acids. Trimming at V came to 5 bases and at J to 6 bases, leaving 4 bases not matched to a gene. Germline CDR1 is MNHNY and CDR2 is SVGAGI (reference sequence).

This clonotype was observed a few times. The V and J genes are TRBV29-1 and TRBJ2-3; 8 nucleotides line up with TRBD2. The CDR3 has 14 residues. The J segment lost 1 base and the V segment lost 7 bases, leaving 7 bases of the junction unmatched. The V gene's germline CDR1 is SQVTM and CDR2 ANQGSEA. In nucleotides, the CDR3 is TGCAGCGCAAAAGCGGGAGCAGGCACAGATACGCAGTATTTT. Translation: CSAKAGAGTDTQYF.

The chain carries TRBV6-4 and TRBJ2-2, with 14 bases aligning to TRBD2. The germline V gene encodes CDR1 MRHNA and CDR2 SNTAGT. Trimming took 8 bases from V and 1 from J; bases not matched to a gene: 3. This CDR3 spans 16 amino acids. CDR3: CASPGTSGGNTGELFF. The DNA of the CDR3 is TGTGCCAGCCCAGGGACTAGCGGGGGGAACACCGGGGAGCTGTTTTTT.

This clonotype came up a few times. The chain is built from TRBV4-1 and TRBJ1-6; the D gene is possibly TRBD1 (6 bases). The V end lost 0 bases, the J end lost 5 bases, and 14 bases lay between the germline ends. The CDR3 has 17 amino acids. Per the germline V gene, CDR1 is MGHRA and CDR2 is YSYEKL. CDR3 residues: CASSQDRGRVNNSPLHF. For the CDR3, the DNA is TGCGCCAGCAGCCAAGATCGGGGGCGCGTCAATAATTCACCCCTCCACTTT.

This clonotype was recorded a few times. This chain's CDR3 is CASSEQGARIGEQYF. The CDR3 bases are TGTGCCAGCAGTGAGCAGGGGGCGAGAATCGGCGAGCAGTACTTC. The chain is built from TRBV2 and TRBJ2-7, with 8 nucleotides matching TRBD1. Germline assignment: CDR1 SNHLY and CDR2 FYNNEI. This CDR3 region has 15 residues. Trimming took 3 bases from V and 6 from J; bases not matched to a gene: 10.

The table lists this clonotype with a few counts. V gene TRBV18 combines with J gene TRBJ2-5, with D possibly TRBD2 on 5 matching bases. The CDR3 length is 14 residues. Germline V gene lookup returns CDR1 KGHSH and CDR2 LQKENI. Trimming removed 3 bases at V and 4 bases at J, with 12 bases between. The CDR3 bases are TGTGCCAGCTCACCGGAGTCTAGCCCAGAGACCCAGTACTTC. It translates to CASSPESSPETQYF.

The CDR3 here is CAISDGNRGRINEQFF. The CDR3 bases are TGTGCCATCAGTGATGGGAACAGGGGGCGAATCAATGAGCAGTTCTTC. The chain combines TRBV10-3 with TRBJ2-1; 9 positions agree with TRBD1. Trimming at V came to 3 bases and at J to 6 bases, leaving 9 bases not matched to a gene. This CDR3 is built from 16 residues. Germline V gene sequence: CDR1 ENHRY, CDR2 SYGVKD.

Many counts were recorded for this clonotype. The rearrangement joins TRBV7-9 to TRBJ2-7, with 8 bases that match TRBD2. Unmatched junction bases numbered 17, after V lost 5 bases and J lost 5 bases. CDR1 SEHNR and CDR2 FQNEAQ come from the germline V gene (reference sequence). CDR3 size: 17 residues. The CDR3 DNA reads TGTGCCAGCAGCCCTACGGGCCGACCAGCGGGAGCGGACGAGCAGTACTTC. This encodes CASSPTGRPAGADEQYF.